This is a list of T cell receptor beta chains from one sample in a study of CD8+CD57+ T cells in acquired aplastic anemia. Using its own MiXCR run on the reads, TCRdb lists one record per CDR3 protein. This sample has 170,000 or so distinct CDR3 sequences, with 45% to 50% found just once. Sequencing was performed on sorted CD4+, CD8+, or CD8+CD57+ T cells (not recorded which) from PBMCs. Receptors were obtained from a human donor with aplastic anemia. The CDR3 runs from the conserved cysteine through the conserved F or W. A clone size is listed for some rows: how often the clone was seen (once, few, many), or a class if it is expanded.

v_gene	j_gene	abundance	CDR3aa
TRBV7-9	TRBJ2-1	many	CASSFLQGVYNEQFF
TRBV7-2	TRBJ1-2	.	CASSPDRDGYGYTF
TRBV20-1	TRBJ1-6	.	CSARGGSDDSPLHF
TRBV20-1	TRBJ2-3	.	CSARQQGGTDTQYF
TRBV11-1	TRBJ2-7	.	CASSLIEGSYEQYF
TRBV10-3	TRBJ1-1	.	CATTREGSMNTEAFF
TRBV24-1	TRBJ1-2	few	CATSGTTYGYTF
TRBV27	TRBJ2-7	.	CASSLLAIGYEQYF
TRBV9	TRBJ2-2	.	CASSVVAETNTGGLFF
TRBV15	TRBJ2-5	.	CATSKGRGSGETQYF
TRBV7-9	TRBJ2-5	many	CASSGLQGFGETQYF
TRBV2	TRBJ1-1	.	CASVAELNTEAFF
TRBV29-1	TRBJ2-1	.	CSVEDKFGLADNEQFF
TRBV30	TRBJ1-1	.	CAWSEWEAGLNTEAFF
TRBV20-1	TRBJ2-1	.	CSAVAGSYNEQFF
TRBV4-1	TRBJ2-1	.	CASSHQGKARLNSYNEQFF
TRBV27	TRBJ2-7	few	CASARDRTYEQYF
TRBV29-1	TRBJ2-1	.	CSVGGAVYNEQFF
TRBV29-1	TRBJ1-1	many	CSVLSVNTEAFF
TRBV7-6	TRBJ1-1	.	CASTSEETNTEAFF
TRBV12-3/TRBV12-4	TRBJ2-7	.	CASSLSGRASEQYF
TRBV10-3	TRBJ2-3	.	CAITRERADTQYF
TRBV15	TRBJ2-7	.	CATSVAGGYEQYF
TRBV5-1	TRBJ1-2	many	CASSSGQGYTNGYTF
TRBV27	TRBJ2-7	few	CASSFGTGLYEQYF
TRBV9	TRBJ2-3	many	CASSVAGSSDTQYF
TRBV27	TRBJ2-7	many	CASSTTGAYEQYF
TRBV7-6	TRBJ2-7	.	CASSPRTGSYEQYF